This T cell receptor (beta chain) is from a study of Ad26.COV2.S vaccination and SARS-CoV-2 variants. Study context: Participants got Ad26.COV2.S intramuscularly, once or twice 56 days apart. General study results and limits: Greater spike-specific TCR breadth was seen in vaccine recipients than in placebo recipients.

Produced via immunoSEQ multiplex PCR; TCRdb's table is partial and in-frame only. In the table there are more than 300,000 clones, around 90% of which are singletons. With respect to this clone: Its specificity is unknown.

Regarding treatment: about 20 received Ad26.COV2.S at low or high dose, single or two shots; about 5 received placebo; per-sample allocation not given. The samples date from day 63 after the first vaccine or placebo injection. A Boston donor was an adult aged 18-55 years. Germline V gene sequence: CDR1 SGHTA, CDR2 FQGNSA. V shed 5 bases and J shed 7 bases, with 23 bases lying between them. CDR3 size: 16 residues. This chain uses TRBV7-2 with TRBJ1-1; D is perhaps TRBD1 (6 bases). Source: peripheral blood, taken in a trial of Ad26.COV2.S vaccine versus placebo. The receptor comes from a person between 18 and 60 years old who received the Ad26.COV2.S COVID-19 vaccine or a placebo. CDR3 in DNA: TGTGCCAGCAGCCCTCTCGGGGGGCGAATCGATATTGAAGCTTTCTTT. It translates to CASSPLGGRIDIEAFF.